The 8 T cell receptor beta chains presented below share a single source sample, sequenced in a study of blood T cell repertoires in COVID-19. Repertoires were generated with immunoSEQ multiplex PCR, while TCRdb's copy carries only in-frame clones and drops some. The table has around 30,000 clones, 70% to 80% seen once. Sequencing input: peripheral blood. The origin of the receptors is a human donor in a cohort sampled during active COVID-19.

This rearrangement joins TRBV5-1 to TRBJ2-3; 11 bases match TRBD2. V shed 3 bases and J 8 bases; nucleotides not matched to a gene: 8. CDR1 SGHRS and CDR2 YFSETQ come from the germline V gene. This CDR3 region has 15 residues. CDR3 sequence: CASSSRTSGSSTQYF. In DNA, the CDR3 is TGCGCCAGCAGCTCCCGGACTAGCGGGTCCAGTACGCAGTATTTT.

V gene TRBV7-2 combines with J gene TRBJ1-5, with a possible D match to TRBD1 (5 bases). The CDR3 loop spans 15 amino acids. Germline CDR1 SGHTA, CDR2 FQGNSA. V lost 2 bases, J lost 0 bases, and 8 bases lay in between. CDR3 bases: TGTGCCAGCAGCTTACAGGGTGTTAGCAATCAGCCCCAGCATTTT. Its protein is CASSLQGVSNQPQHF.

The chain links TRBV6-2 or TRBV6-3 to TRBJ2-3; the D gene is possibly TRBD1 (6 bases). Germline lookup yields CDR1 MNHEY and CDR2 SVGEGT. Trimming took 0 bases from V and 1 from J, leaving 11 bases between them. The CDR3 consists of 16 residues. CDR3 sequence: CASSYSSRGGTDTQYF. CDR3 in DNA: TGTGCCAGCAGTTACTCTTCCAGGGGTGGCACAGATACGCAGTATTTT.

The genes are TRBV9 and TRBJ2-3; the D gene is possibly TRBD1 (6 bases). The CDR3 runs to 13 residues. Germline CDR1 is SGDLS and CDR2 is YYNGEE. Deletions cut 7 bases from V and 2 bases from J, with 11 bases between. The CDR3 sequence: CASRDRLTDTQYF. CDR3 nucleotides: TGTGCCAGCCGAGACAGGCTCACAGATACGCAGTATTTT.

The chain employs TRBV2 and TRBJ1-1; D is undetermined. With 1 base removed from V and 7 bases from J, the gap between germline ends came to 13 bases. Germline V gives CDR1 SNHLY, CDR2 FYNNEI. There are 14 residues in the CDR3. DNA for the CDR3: TGTGCCAGCAGTGAAGTTCGGGTTAACGGTGAAGCTTTCTTT. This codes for CASSEVRVNGEAFF.

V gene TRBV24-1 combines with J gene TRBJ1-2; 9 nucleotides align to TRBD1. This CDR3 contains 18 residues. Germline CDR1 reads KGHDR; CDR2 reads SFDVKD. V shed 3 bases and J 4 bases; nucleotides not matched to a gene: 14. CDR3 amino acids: CATSDLSRTGDGAYGYTF. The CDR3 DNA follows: TGTGCCACCAGTGATCTCTCCCGGACAGGGGACGGGGCCTATGGCTACACCTTC.

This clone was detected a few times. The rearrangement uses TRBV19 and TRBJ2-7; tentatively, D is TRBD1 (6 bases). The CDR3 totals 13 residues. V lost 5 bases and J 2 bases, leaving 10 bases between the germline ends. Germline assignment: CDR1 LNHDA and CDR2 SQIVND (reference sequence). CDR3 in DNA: TGTGCCAGTAGTCCACAGGGTCCCTACGAGCAGTACTTC. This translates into CASSPQGPYEQYF.

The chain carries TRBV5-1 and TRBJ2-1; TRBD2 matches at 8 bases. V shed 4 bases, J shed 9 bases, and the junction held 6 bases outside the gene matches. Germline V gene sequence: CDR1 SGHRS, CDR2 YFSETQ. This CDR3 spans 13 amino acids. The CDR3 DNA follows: TGCGCCAGCAGCCGGGGGGGATTACGTGAGCAGTTCTTC. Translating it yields CASSRGGLREQFF.